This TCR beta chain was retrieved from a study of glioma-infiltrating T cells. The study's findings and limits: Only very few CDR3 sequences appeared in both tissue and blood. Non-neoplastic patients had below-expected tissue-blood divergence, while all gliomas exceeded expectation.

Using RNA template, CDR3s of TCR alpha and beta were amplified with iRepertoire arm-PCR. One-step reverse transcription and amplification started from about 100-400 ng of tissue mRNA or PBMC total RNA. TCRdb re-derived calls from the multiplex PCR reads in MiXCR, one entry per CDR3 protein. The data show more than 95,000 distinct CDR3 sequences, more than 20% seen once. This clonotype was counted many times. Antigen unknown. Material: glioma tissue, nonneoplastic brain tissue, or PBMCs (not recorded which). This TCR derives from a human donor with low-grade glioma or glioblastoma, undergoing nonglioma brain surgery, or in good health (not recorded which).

Here the CDR3 reads CASSRLQGSEAFF. The DNA for the CDR3 is TGTGCCAGCAGCCGACTCCAGGGATCTGAAGCTTTCTTT. The chain employs TRBV12-3 or TRBV12-4 and TRBJ1-1, with D possibly matching TRBD1 (5 bases). The CDR3 totals 13 residues. V lost 6 bases, J lost 6 bases, and 14 bases lay in between.